This T cell receptor beta chain appears in the sequencing data of a study of shared clonotypes between healthy human individuals. Study conclusions and caveats: All-four-donor shared clonotypes had higher generation probabilities than non-shared clonotypes did. Rarefaction showed that sequencing of sorted subsets was incomplete (despite large depth). Sampling involved blood alone; tissue repertoires likely differ. A few donors had 4% to 6.5% of their naive CD4 clonotypes in common.

The protocol was immunoSEQ multiplex PCR, while the TCRdb copy is restricted to in-frame clones and leaves out a portion. The sample contains roughly 380,000 clones, 95% to 97% of which appear only once. The CDR3 sequence is 12 residues long. J lost 5 bases, V lost 4 bases, and 2 bases had no gene match. Germline-derived CDR1 and CDR2 are SGHTS and YDEGEE. In the case of this clone: Its antigen is not known.

The chain is built from TRBV5-8 and TRBJ1-2; 7 bases are shared with TRBD1. The clonotype comes from a man younger than 45 in good health. The specimen sequenced was memory CD8+ T cells sorted from blood. Subset: CD45RO+ cells pooled with CCR7-negative TemRA cells. In DNA form, the CDR3 reads TGTGCCAGCAGCGTGACAGGGTATGGCTACACCTTC. It encodes CASSVTGYGYTF. The complete variable domain, with remaining parts taken from reference TRBV5-8 and TRBJ1-2, reads EAGVTQSPTHLIKTRGQQATLRCSPISGHTSVYWYQQALGLGLQFLLWYDEGEERNRGNFPPRFSGRQFPNYSSELNVNALELEDSALYLCASSVTGYGYTFGSGTRLTVV.